This T cell receptor (beta chain) was identified in a study of tumor and adjacent non-tumor tissue in lung cancer. Across the study: On average, productive TCRbeta reads reached about 4.17 million per sample. Study results and limitations: Tumor TCR diversity, when higher, was linked to shorter survival. Normal lung showed higher cumulative top 100 clone frequency than tumor.

No cell sorting was done before RNA was extracted from the tissue. More than 3 cm separated this lung sample from the edge of the tumor. TCRbeta libraries were built with three rounds of nested PCR, modified from ARM-PCR. Each CDR3 protein gets one entry after TCRdb re-called the multiplex PCR reads with MiXCR. The sample holds fewer than 75,000 distinct CDR3 sequences, about 77% seen once. This CDR3 is built from 16 residues. V dropped 5 bases and J dropped 0 bases, with 18 bases sitting between them. Germline V gene data show CDR1 as SQVTM and CDR2 as ANQGSEA. This clonotype was seen a few times. Its antigen is unknown.

Source material: distant non-tumor lung tissue. The chain joins TRBV29-1 to TRBJ2-3; the D is unclear. This receptor was taken from a man aged 55 to 69 with non-small cell lung cancer. The CDR3 is CSVPQDQDLSTDTQYF. CDR3 sequence (DNA): TGCAGCGTTCCCCAAGATCAGGATTTAAGCACAGATACGCAGTATTTT.